This T cell receptor beta chain was sequenced in a study of T-cell reconstitution after alpha-beta-depleted transplantation in children (dated by TCRdb to between 2015 and 2016). Notes on the research overall: The study quantitatively tracked T-cell immune reconstitution after TCRalphabeta/CD19-depleted allogeneic hematopoietic cell transplantation in children using TCR repertoire profiling.

V is cut back by 0 bases and J by 5 bases, with 7 bases in the junction unmatched. Including the terminal cysteine and phenylalanine, the CDR3 comprises 16 residues. The sequence is cut down to CDR3 DNA, 48 bases in frame from base 1. The CDR1 and CDR2 encoded by the germline V gene are ENHRY and SYGVKD. This clonotype has a handful of counts. The antigen this receptor binds is unknown. No base-level quality is on record; no much larger clone is a single base apart. Library preparation employed PCR. Sequencing instrument: Illumina HiSeq 2500. Molecular barcoding was employed in the preparation of TCR libraries, with unique molecular identifiers being used to normalize TCRbeta repertoire quantification. Using fastp at Q25 and MiXCR, TCRdb reprocessed the public reads and kept productive beta chains. Every CDR3 protein is listed once, alongside the most common genes and DNA of its rows. This sample comprises more than 550,000 distinct CDR3 sequences, about 10% of them detected only once. The ten largest clonotypes hold approximately 4.1% of the sample.

The TCR comes from a human donor who donated a stem cell graft to a child with acute myeloid leukemia. The chain uses TRBV10-3 and TRBJ2-7; 10 middle bases align to TRBD2. The sample here was PBMCs from the stem cell graft donor, taken from the stem cell graft. Here the CDR3 is given as CAISESKREGPHEQYF. The nucleotides are TGTGCCATCAGTGAGTCTAAGCGGGAGGGCCCCCACGAGCAGTACTTC.